The clone carrying this TCR beta chain has just a few counts. In germline, CDR1 is SGHTA, CDR2 FQGNSA. The CDR3 contains 12 residues. V lost 1 base to trimming and J lost 7 bases, with 5 bases between them. The source of the sample is a study of blood T cells in healthy people across ages. Through a sample-barcoded 5' primer and a J-beta primer mix, a second PCR was run for roughly 7 to 12 cycles. Each cDNA was tagged by a template-switch adaptor containing 12 random nucleotides. TCRdb reprocessed the 5' RACE reads via MiXCR and lists one record per CDR3 protein. The sample has about 680,000 distinct CDR3 sequences; approximately 49% are singletons.

This TCR derives from a woman aged 60-75 years in good health. Sequencing was done on a sample of blood. This rearrangement joins TRBV7-2 to TRBJ1-5; D is unresolved. CDR3 DNA: TGTGCCAGCAGCTTAGAAACACAGCCCCAGCATTTT. It codes for CASSLETQPQHF.